The clone carrying this T cell receptor (beta chain) came up many times. As yet, its antigen is unknown. The CDR3 has 14 amino acids. Germline V gene sequence: CDR1 SGHNT, CDR2 YENEEA. Trimming stripped 0 bases from V and 6 bases from J, with 11 bases between. The source of the sample is a study of sequential checkpoint blockade in melanoma. Study-wide background: After both sequences, patients received maintenance nivolumab. TCRbeta immunosequencing was performed on DNA from 85 to 100 pretreatment melanoma tumor samples. Twenty-two patients had tumor biopsies before treatment and at week 13.

The treatment is: randomized to nivolumab then ipilimumab (arm A) or the reverse (arm B). General study findings and limits: Rising tumor T-cell fraction and clonality meant about 30 times likelier benefit.

Libraries were prepared by immunoSEQ multiplex PCR; TCRdb keeps only in-frame clonotypes and omits some of them. The table includes 4,000 or so clones, 15% to 20% detected once. The V gene is TRBV11-3, the J gene TRBJ1-2; no firm D call. Sample: tumor tissue (inferred from file names), taken from a patient given nivolumab and ipilimumab in sequence. This receptor was taken from a human patient with melanoma. Some clones in this sample may be carry-over from other donors' samples. The CDR3: CASSLDFVGNGYTF. The CDR3 nucleotides read TGTGCCAGCAGCTTAGACTTCGTGGGGAATGGCTACACCTTC.